In its sample, the clone carrying this T cell receptor (beta chain) was seen many times. Antigen: not known. Within the sample, other DNA sequences also encode this same CDR3. The CDR3 runs 12 residues. The germline V gene encodes CDR1 SGHRS and CDR2 YFSETQ. The V end lost 0 bases, the J end lost 6 bases, and 5 bases lay between the germline ends. Sequencing used immunoSEQ multiplex PCR; TCRdb keeps in-frame clones, though not all of them. Here the sample spans about 990,000 clones, around 82% being singletons. This record comes from a study of shared clonotypes between healthy human individuals. Overall study results and limits: Shared across several donors were roughly 4.8% of the naive CD4 clonotypes.

The donors, healthy adults who were HIV-negative, had experienced no recent acute infections or vaccinations. This TCR was sampled from a man aged 18 to 30 in good health. Some clones in this sample may be carry-over from other donors' samples. V is TRBV5-1 and J is TRBJ2-3; D remains unclear. The sequenced material came from memory CD4+ T cells from PBMCs. Subset indicated: CD45RA-negative fraction. CDR3 amino acids: CASSLAMDTQYF. CDR3 nucleotides: TGCGCCAGCAGCTTGGCTATGGATACGCAGTATTTT.